This passage covers 4 T cell receptor beta chains from one sample sequenced in a study of blood T cells in healthy people across ages. The second PCR ran about 6 to 12 cycles with a sample-barcoded 5' primer and J-beta primers. TCRdb used MiXCR to reprocess the 5' RACE reads, holding one entry per CDR3 protein. The profile shows 600,000 to 800,000 distinct CDR3 sequences, over 20% of them singletons. Sequencing used blood. Receptors were obtained from a man between 65 and 85 years old in good health.

This clonotype was seen only a few times. The chain uses TRBV7-8 and TRBJ1-1; 9 positions match TRBD1. Germline V gene data show CDR1 as SGHVS and CDR2 as FQNEAQ. The V segment lost 5 bases and the J segment 3 bases; nucleotides outside the gene matches: 4. The length of the CDR3 is 14 residues. CDR3 nucleotides: TGTGCCAGCAGCGAGGACAGGGGATACACTGAAGCTTTCTTT. Encoded protein: CASSEDRGYTEAFF.

This clonotype has just a few counts. In nucleotides, the CDR3 is TGTGCCAGCAGTGGACGACTAGCGGGAGAACCAGATACGCAGTATTTT. Translated: CASSGRLAGEPDTQYF. J is TRBJ2-3 and V is TRBV2; 12 nucleotides agree with TRBD2. V dropped 4 bases and J dropped 4; count of bases not matched to a gene: 6. This CDR3 contains 16 residues. The germline gives CDR1 SNHLY, CDR2 FYNNEI.

V is TRBV15 and J is TRBJ2-5; 10 bases fit TRBD2. The J call is doubtful: the DNA matches TRBJ2-1 better. This CDR3 region has 13 residues. Germline V gives CDR1 LNHNV, CDR2 YYDKDF (reference sequence). The CDR3 region is CATQTSGIVEQFF. The DNA of the CDR3 is TGTGCCACCCAAACTAGCGGGATAGTTGAGCAGTTCTTC.

Only a few counts were recorded for this clonotype. The chain uses TRBV20-1 and TRBJ2-5; no clear D gene. The V end lost 1 base, the J end lost 5 bases, and 11 bases lay between the germline ends. Germline V gene lookup returns CDR1 DFQATT and CDR2 SNEGSKA (reference sequence). The CDR3 is 13 residues long. The CDR3 region is CSARGARVETQYF. As DNA, the CDR3 is TGCAGTGCTAGAGGGGCTAGGGTTGAGACCCAGTACTTC.